A single sample gave rise to the 23 T cell receptor beta chains below, sequenced in a study of regulatory T cells in long-lasting Graves disease. Arm-PCR of CDR3 regions and iRepertoire HTBI primers were used to build TCR beta libraries. TCRdb re-called the multiplex PCR reads through MiXCR, storing one row per CDR3 protein. The sample includes about 420,000 distinct CDR3 sequences, about 15% of them seen just once. Indicated time point: newly diagnosed GD, antithyroid drugs for less than 3 months. Generation of the TCR library employed RNA extracted from PBMCs. These data were likewise used in another study, on T cells in Graves' hyperthyroidism and ophthalmopathy.

The source was peripheral blood mononuclear cells (PBMCs), collected at new diagnosis, from a patient treated with antithyroid drugs. These receptors were collected from a woman under 30 with Graves disease.

This clonotype was found many times. This chain joins TRBV6-2 or TRBV6-3 and TRBJ2-7; 7 nucleotides align to TRBD1. This CDR3 comprises 14 residues. Unmatched junction bases numbered 3, after V lost 4 bases and J lost 0 bases. The germline V gene encodes CDR1 MNHEY and CDR2 SVGEGT. CDR3 sequence: CASSSDRYSYEQYF. CDR3 DNA: TGTGCCAGCAGTTCGGACAGGTACTCCTACGAGCAGTACTTC.

The chain joins TRBV12-3 or TRBV12-4 to TRBJ2-2; 11 nucleotides agree with TRBD2. This CDR3 spans 17 amino acids. Trimming removed 2 bases from V and 7 bases from J; junction bases left unmatched: 9. The CDR3 protein is CASSLMTSGKVLGELFF. For the CDR3, the DNA is TGTGCCAGCAGTTTAATGACTAGCGGGAAAGTTCTCGGGGAGCTGTTTTTT.

The V call is TRBV3-1, the J call TRBJ2-1; 9 bases fit TRBD2. J gave up 6 bases and V 0 bases, and 3 bases lay outside the gene matches. The CDR3 is 15 amino acids. Per germline, CDR1 LGHDT and CDR2 YNNKEL (reference sequence). The CDR3 DNA reads as TGTGCCAGCAGCCAAGAGGGACTAGCTCGCAATGAGCAGTTCTTC. Translated, it gives CASSQEGLARNEQFF.

Concerning this clonotype itself: A far larger clone is off by one base, so a read error is likely. V usage is TRBV6-2 or TRBV6-3 and J usage is TRBJ2-1, with D perhaps matching TRBD1 or TRBD2 (6 bases each). This CDR3 region has 15 residues. Trimming pared 3 bases from V and 7 bases from J, leaving 16 bases between. In germline, CDR1 is MNHEY, CDR2 SVGEGT. The CDR3 loop is CASSYAGQGGNEQFF. CDR3 nucleotide sequence: TGTGCCAGCAGTTATGCGGGGCAAGGGGGAAATGAGCAGTTCTTC.

This clonotype was observed a handful of times. The junction differs from germline at one of its ends, possibly a read error. The chain uses TRBV7-7 and TRBJ2-5; no definite D call. This CDR3 has 14 residues. Germline loops: CDR1 SSHAT, CDR2 FNYEAQ (reference sequence). The CDR3 region has the DNA TGTGCTAGCAGCTTATTGGGGTTTTCAGAGACCCAGTACTTC. This encodes CASSLLGFSETQYF.

In the case of this clonotype: Given the absence of the conserved phenylalanine or tryptophan at the CDR3 end, a read error is likely. The V gene is TRBV5-5, the J gene TRBJ2-1, with 12 bases matching TRBD2. Losses at the gene ends were 1 base for V and 2 bases for J; bases not matched to a gene: 1. Germline V CDR1 and CDR2: SGHKS, YYEKEE (reference sequence). The CDR3 extends over 16 amino acids. CDR3 protein: CASSLRTSGTYNEQFL. The DNA for the CDR3 is TGTGCCAGCAGCTTGCGGACTAGCGGGACCTACAATGAGCAGTTCCTC.

This clonotype was detected only a few times. The V and J genes are TRBV5-1 and TRBJ2-7; 7 bases match TRBD2. The CDR3 covers 15 residues. V gave up 4 bases and J gave up 1 base; unmatched junction bases: 8. Germline lookup yields CDR1 SGHRS and CDR2 YFSETQ. CDR3 protein: CASSPTGTISYEQYF. CDR3 DNA: TGCGCCAGCAGCCCAACCGGGACTATTTCCTACGAGCAGTACTTC.

This clonotype appeared a few times. CDR3 coding DNA: TGTGCCAGTAGTATTACCGGGAACCTAAGGGCTCAGCCCCAGCATTTT. It codes for CASSITGNLRAQPQHF. This chain links TRBV19 with TRBJ1-5; D remains unclear. Germline lookup yields CDR1 LNHDA and CDR2 SQIVND (reference sequence). This CDR3 spans 16 amino acids. V was cut by 3 bases and J by 6 bases, with 18 bases left in between.

This clonotype turned up a few times. The V and J genes are TRBV27 and TRBJ2-2; D unresolved. Germline CDR1 and CDR2: MNHEY and SMNVEV (reference sequence). The CDR3 has 12 residues. The germline V and J ends were trimmed by 1 base and 6 bases, with 3 bases remaining between them. DNA for the CDR3: TGTGCCAGCAGTTTATACCCCGGGGAGCTGTTTTTT. This translates into CASSLYPGELFF.

In its sample, this clonotype was seen many times. This chain uses TRBV2 with TRBJ2-1, with 9 nucleotides matching TRBD2. Germline trimming cut 1 base from V and 10 bases from J; bases unmatched to any gene: 5. The V gene's germline CDR1 is SNHLY and CDR2 FYNNEI. The CDR3 sequence is 14 residues long. The CDR3 protein is CASSEGGAGGEQFF. CDR3 in DNA: TGTGCCAGCAGTGAAGGTGGGGCGGGAGGGGAGCAGTTCTTC.

The chain joins TRBV6-1 to TRBJ2-7; tentative D call: TRBD1 (6 bases). Trimming left V 7 bases short and J 2 bases short, with 15 bases between. The CDR3 has 14 amino acids. CDR1 MNHNS and CDR2 SASEGT come from the germline V gene. Written as DNA, the CDR3 is TGTGCCAGCACTGTCCGGGACACTACCTACGAGCAGTACTTC. Protein: CASTVRDTTYEQYF.

Comments on this clonotype: A read error is possible here, since a much larger clone lies one base away. The CDR3 ends on some other residue instead of the conserved phenylalanine or tryptophan, so this is likely a read error. The chain has TRBV12-3 or TRBV12-4 and TRBJ2-2; 9 positions agree with TRBD2. The length of the CDR3 is 18 residues. The ends lost 3 bases at V and 5 bases at J; junction bases unmatched: 13. The CDR3 spells CASSFPPPGLAQTGELFL. In DNA, the CDR3 is TGTGCCAGCAGTTTCCCCCCCCCCGGACTAGCGCAAACCGGGGAGCTGTTTCTT.

The chain joins TRBV2 to TRBJ1-4; no clear D gene. This CDR3 is 14 amino acids long. Trimming pared 4 bases from V and 4 bases from J, leaving 10 bases between. Germline V lookup: CDR1 SNHLY, CDR2 FYNNEI. The CDR3 loop is CASSAQSYNEKLFF. The CDR3 nucleotides read TGTGCCAGCAGTGCACAATCCTATAATGAAAAACTGTTTTTT.

The sample holds a few counts of this clonotype. The V call is TRBV19, the J call TRBJ2-1, with 8 positions matching TRBD2. With 1 base clipped from V and 5 bases from J, the junction kept 10 bases outside the gene matches. The germline V gene encodes CDR1 LNHDA and CDR2 SQIVND (reference sequence). The CDR3 has 17 residues. The CDR3 DNA follows: TGTGCCAGTAGTATAGTAGGGAGCGGGAGTCTAAACAATGAGCAGTTCTTC. It translates to CASSIVGSGSLNNEQFF.

This clonotype was recorded a few times. The chain joins TRBV20-1 to TRBJ2-3; TRBD2 matches 7 bases. Unmatched junction bases numbered 10, after V lost 3 bases and J lost 4 bases. Per germline, CDR1 DFQATT and CDR2 SNEGSKA (reference sequence). The CDR3 runs to 15 residues. The CDR3 is CSARPGGRVSDTQYF. CDR3 DNA sequence: TGCAGTGCTAGGCCGGGTGGGAGGGTTTCAGATACGCAGTATTTT.

This clonotype was seen once. This may stem from a read error, because a much larger clone lies one nucleotide away. No conserved phenylalanine or tryptophan is present at the end of the CDR3, so a read error is the likely explanation. This CDR3 is CASRGGHLNYGYTL. The CDR3 DNA follows: TGTGCCAGCAGGGGGGGGCACCTTAACTATGGCTACACCCTC. This chain joins TRBV28 and TRBJ1-2, with D perhaps matching TRBD1 (6 bases). Looked up from germline, CDR1 is MDHEN and CDR2 is SYDVKM. With 6 bases removed from V and 1 base from J, the gap between germline ends came to 12 bases. The CDR3 consists of 14 residues.

The V gene is TRBV27, the J gene TRBJ2-5; D might be TRBD1 or TRBD2, each matching 5 bases. The V end lost 6 bases, the J end lost 2 bases, and 19 bases lay between the germline ends. Germline V gene sequence: CDR1 MNHEY, CDR2 SMNVEV (reference sequence). This CDR3 has 16 residues. This CDR3 is CASSPQWGNRQETQYF. In DNA, the CDR3 is TGTGCCAGCAGCCCACAGTGGGGGAACCGACAAGAGACCCAGTACTTC.

This chain links TRBV20-1 with TRBJ2-7, with D perhaps matching TRBD1 or TRBD2 (5 bases each). Germline CDR1 is DFQATT and CDR2 is SNEGSKA (reference sequence). CDR3 length: 15 amino acids. The V gene lost 0 bases and the J gene lost 2 bases, with 14 bases spanning the gap. CDR3 sequence reads: CSARDWGYDTYEQYF. For the CDR3, the DNA is TGCAGTGCTAGAGATTGGGGGTATGACACCTACGAGCAGTACTTC.

This clonotype was seen ten or more times. The V call is TRBV6-9, the J call TRBJ2-7; 10 bases are shared with TRBD2. Unmatched junction bases numbered 2, after V lost 2 bases and J lost 4 bases. CDR3 length equals 14 residues. In germline, CDR1 is MNHGY, CDR2 SVAAGI. CDR3 loop: CASSYLAGVYEQYF. The CDR3 DNA sequence: TGTGCCAGCAGTTATCTAGCGGGAGTATACGAGCAGTACTTC.

This clonotype was observed many times. V is TRBV7-2 and J is TRBJ2-5; the D is unclear. This CDR3 is 16 amino acids long. Germline V CDR1 and CDR2: SGHTA, FQGNSA. The V and J ends lost 2 bases and 0 bases respectively, with 13 bases between them. CDR3 in DNA: TGTGCCAGCAGCTTATTCCCTCGACGGGACCAAGAGACCCAGTACTTC. Its translation is CASSLFPRRDQETQYF.

A few counts support this clonotype. One junction end does not reproduce the germline sequence, and a read error may be involved. The gene calls are TRBV12-3 or TRBV12-4 and TRBJ1-2; D unresolved. This CDR3 is 14 amino acids long. CDR3 sequence (DNA): TGTGCCAGCAGTCCAAACGGGAGATTCTATGACTACACCTTC. Amino acid sequence: CASSPNGRFYDYTF.

This clonotype occurred a few times. The chain links TRBV5-1 to TRBJ2-1; 10 bases match TRBD2. J gave up 9 bases and V 5 bases, and 8 bases lay outside the gene matches. The germline gives CDR1 SGHRS, CDR2 YFSETQ. The CDR3 runs to 14 residues. This CDR3 is CASSASGSIGEQFF. The CDR3, as DNA: TGCGCCAGCAGTGCTAGCGGGAGTATAGGTGAGCAGTTCTTC.

This clonotype was found many times. The chain carries TRBV15 and TRBJ1-1, with 7 bases fitting TRBD1. The germline V gene has CDR1 LNHNV and CDR2 YYDKDF (reference sequence). V lost 5 bases and J lost 4; bases outside the gene matches: 4. The CDR3 totals 13 residues. CDR3 nucleotides: TGTGCCACCAGCGACAGGGTCGTCACTGAAGCTTTCTTT. Amino acids: CATSDRVVTEAFF.